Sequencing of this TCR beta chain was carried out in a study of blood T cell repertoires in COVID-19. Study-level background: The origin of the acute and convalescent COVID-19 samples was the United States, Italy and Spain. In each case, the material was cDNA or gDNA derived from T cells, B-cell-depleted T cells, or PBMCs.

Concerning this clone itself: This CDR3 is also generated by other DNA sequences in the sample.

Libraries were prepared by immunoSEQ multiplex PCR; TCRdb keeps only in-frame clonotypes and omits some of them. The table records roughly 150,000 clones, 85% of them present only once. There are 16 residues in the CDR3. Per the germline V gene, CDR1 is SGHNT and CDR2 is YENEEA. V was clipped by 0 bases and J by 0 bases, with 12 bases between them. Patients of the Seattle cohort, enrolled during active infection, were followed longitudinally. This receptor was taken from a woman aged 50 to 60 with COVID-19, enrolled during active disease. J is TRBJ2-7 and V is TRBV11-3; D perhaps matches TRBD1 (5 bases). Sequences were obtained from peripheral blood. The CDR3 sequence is CASSLDLGASSYEQYF. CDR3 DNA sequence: TGTGCCAGCAGCTTAGATCTAGGGGCGAGCTCCTACGAGCAGTACTTC.